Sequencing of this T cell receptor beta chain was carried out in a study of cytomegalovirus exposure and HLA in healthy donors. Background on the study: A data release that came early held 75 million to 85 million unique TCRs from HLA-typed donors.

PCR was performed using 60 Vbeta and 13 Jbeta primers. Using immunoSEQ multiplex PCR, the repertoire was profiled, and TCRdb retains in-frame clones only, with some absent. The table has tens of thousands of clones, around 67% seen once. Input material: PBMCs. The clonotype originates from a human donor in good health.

The CDR3 region is CASSLELPNEQFF. The CDR3 DNA sequence: TGTGCCAGCAGCTTAGAGCTTCCCAATGAGCAGTTCTTC. The chain has TRBV7-9 and TRBJ2-1; no clear D gene. Germline V CDR1 and CDR2: SEHNR, FQNEAQ (reference sequence). The V end was cut by 1 base, the J end by 6 bases, with 7 bases between. The CDR3 runs 13 residues.